This T cell receptor beta chain was identified during a study of T cell repertoires in cytomegalovirus infection. Findings of the study overall: Identification of carriers of CMV plus the relevant HLA was performed using cumulative public TCR beta family frequency.

A single record per CDR3 protein comes from TCRdb applying MiXCR to the reads. The data hold 170,000 or so distinct CDR3 sequences, with 14% observed a single time. This clonotype has at least ten counts. Its antigen is as yet unknown. The TCR comes from a human donor in good health (CMV status not recorded). Some clones in this sample may be carry-over from other donors' samples. The sequenced sample consisted of PBMCs.

In DNA, the CDR3 is TGTGCCAGCAGCTTAGCCGGAGGGGGCTCCATCTATGGCTACACCTTC. This sequence encodes CASSLAGGGSIYGYTF. This chain connects TRBV7-2 to TRBJ1-2; TRBD1 matches at 7 bases. J lost 4 bases, V lost 0 bases, and 8 bases had no gene match. The CDR3 is 16 residues long. Germline V gene lookup returns CDR1 SGHTA and CDR2 FQGNSA.